This TCR beta chain was sequenced for a study of human T cells and chemical hapten exposure. Study summary: Patch tests delivered 0.01% DPC to the upper back and were evaluated at 6 days. Study results and caveats: Against controls, expanded TCRs gave rise to significantly more large CDR3 similarity clusters. With patch test score, the counts of PT1 expanded TCRs showed a positive correlation.

TCRdb analysed the RACE reads with MiXCR anew, one entry per CDR3 protein. Of tens of thousands of distinct CDR3 sequences in the sample, 8% to 10% were seen once. Time point denoted: patch test 3, about 24 weeks after DPC sensitization. Treatment described: therapeutic diphenylcyclopropenone sensitization with weekly scalp DPC. Trimming removed 7 bases from V and 5 bases from J, with 19 bases in between. The CDR3 runs to 15 residues. CDR1 is MNHNY, CDR2 SVGAGI, per germline (reference sequence). Notes on this clonotype: Its antigen is as yet unknown.

Source: whole blood, taken in connection with sensitization to the hapten diphenylcyclopropenone (DPC). The sequence was collected from a woman between 35 and 50 years old with alopecia areata. Some clones in this sample may be carry-over from other donors' samples. The chain links TRBV6-6 to TRBJ2-3, with a weak D call TRBD1 (6 bases). The CDR3 region has the DNA TGTGCCAGCACCTACCGAGAAGGGGGTGTAGATACGCAGTATTTT. Amino acids: CASTYREGGVDTQYF.